One and the same sample provided the 26 T cell receptor beta chains below, sequenced in a study of T cells after yellow fever vaccination. A single record per CDR3 protein comes from TCRdb applying MiXCR to the 5' RACE reads. Of 450,000 to 650,000 distinct CDR3 sequences in the sample, about 13% were seen once. The starting material was PBMCs, obtained on the day of the yellow fever booster vaccination. Receptors were obtained from a man aged 25 to 45 who received the YFV17D yellow fever vaccine.

Comment on this clonotype: A clone one base away is much larger, so this may be a read error. The J gene is TRBJ2-1, the V gene TRBV7-9; D uncertain. This CDR3 region has 13 residues. Germline CDR1 reads SEHNR; CDR2 reads FQNEAQ (reference sequence). The CDR3 DNA sequence: TGTGCCAGCAGCTTAGGATCCAGGAATGAGCAGATCTTC. It is translated as CASSLGSRNEQIF.

This chain links TRBV11-1 with TRBJ2-7, with 12 nucleotides matching TRBD2. Germline lookup yields CDR1 SGHAT and CDR2 FQDESV (reference sequence). The CDR3 sequence is 17 residues long. J lost 6 bases, V lost 5 bases, and 14 bases had no gene match. The CDR3 reads CASSLRLLAGGPGEQYF. For the CDR3, the DNA is TGTGCCAGCAGCCTTAGACTTCTAGCGGGAGGGCCCGGCGAGCAGTACTTC.

This sequence joins TRBV3-1 and TRBJ2-7, with D uncertain. Between the trimmed V and J ends, which lost 0 bases and 1 base, there was a span of 13 bases. Germline V gene data show CDR1 as LGHDT and CDR2 as YNNKEL (reference sequence). This CDR3 region has 16 residues. Here the CDR3 reads CASSQDNPAMSYEQYF. The CDR3 DNA is TGTGCCAGCAGCCAAGATAACCCAGCCATGTCCTACGAGCAGTACTTC.

V usage is TRBV24-1 and J usage is TRBJ2-1, with TRBD2 matching 10 bases. This CDR3 contains 15 residues. Germline V gene data show CDR1 as KGHDR and CDR2 as SFDVKD. V shed 5 bases and J 6 bases; nucleotides not matched to a gene: 6. The CDR3 protein is CATSGRTSGANEQFF. CDR3 in DNA: TGTGCCACCAGTGGGAGGACTAGCGGAGCCAATGAGCAGTTCTTC.

CDR3 bases: TGTGCCACCAGCAGAGATCTGACCAACATCAACTACGAGCAGTACTTC. This translates into CATSRDLTNINYEQYF. The chain links TRBV15 to TRBJ2-7; D call uncertain. The CDR3 is 16 amino acids. Trimming left V 0 bases short and J 3 bases short, with 15 bases between. The V gene's germline CDR1 is LNHNV and CDR2 YYDKDF (reference sequence). The whole variable domain, filled in from reference TRBV15 and TRBJ2-7, reads DAMVIQNPRYQVTQFGKPVTLSCSQTLNHNVMYWYQQKSSQAPKLLFHYYDKDFNNEADTPDNFQSRRPNTSFCFLDIRSPGLGDTAMYLCATSRDLTNINYEQYFGPGTRLTVT.

The chain is built from TRBV7-3 and TRBJ2-3; unclear D gene. This CDR3 is 14 amino acids long. V lost 5 bases and J 4 bases, leaving 13 bases between the germline ends. Germline lookup yields CDR1 SGHTA and CDR2 FQGTGA. The CDR3 bases are TGTGCCAGCAGCCCACGACTCGTCCCAGATACGCAGTATTTT. Translation: CASSPRLVPDTQYF.

This clonotype was counted only a few times. This chain connects TRBV19 to TRBJ2-7; 7 nucleotides match TRBD1. V gave up 10 bases and J gave up 0 bases; unmatched junction bases: 9. The CDR3 runs to 14 residues. The V gene's germline CDR1 is LNHDA and CDR2 SQIVND (reference sequence). DNA of the CDR3: TGTGCCACCGACCGACAGGGACGCTCCTACGAGCAGTACTTC. Translating it yields CATDRQGRSYEQYF.

This clonotype has only a few counts. Here the CDR3 reads CASSRHGGQETQYF. The CDR3 coding sequence is TGTGCCAGCAGCCGCCATGGTGGACAAGAGACCCAGTACTTC. The rearrangement joins TRBV7-9 to TRBJ2-5; D unresolved. The CDR3 is 14 amino acids. Deletions cut 5 bases from V and 2 bases from J, with 12 bases between. Per the germline V gene, CDR1 is SEHNR and CDR2 is FQNEAQ (reference sequence).

The chain uses TRBV20-1 and TRBJ1-4; a possible D gene is TRBD1 (6 bases). The CDR3 spans 13 residues. V lost 6 bases and J lost 5, with 13 bases in between. Germline lookup yields CDR1 DFQATT and CDR2 SNEGSKA (reference sequence). Here the CDR3 DNA reads TGCAGTGCCAGCAGGGGAATCAATGAAAAACTGTTTTTT. It codes for CSASRGINEKLFF.

This clonotype was observed a handful of times. The chain employs TRBV7-2 and TRBJ1-2; D perhaps matches TRBD1 (5 bases). There are 14 residues in the CDR3. The V gene lost 1 base and the J gene lost 2 bases, with 8 bases spanning the gap. In germline, CDR1 is SGHTA, CDR2 FQGNSA. The CDR3 protein is CASSLEGYNYGYTF. Here the CDR3 DNA reads TGTGCCAGCAGCTTAGAGGGGTACAACTATGGCTACACCTTC.

The chain couples TRBV10-3 to TRBJ2-1; a possible D gene is TRBD1 (6 bases). The germline V gene has CDR1 ENHRY and CDR2 SYGVKD. The CDR3 contains 13 residues. Trimming took 2 bases from V and 7 from J, leaving 9 bases between them. Here the CDR3 reads CAISETGNNEQFF. The DNA for the CDR3 is TGTGCCATCAGTGAGACAGGGAATAATGAGCAGTTCTTC.

V is TRBV3-1 and J is TRBJ2-7; D not certain. Per the germline V gene, CDR1 is LGHDT and CDR2 is YNNKEL (reference sequence). The ends were cut back, 3 bases at V and 6 bases at J, with 18 bases in the middle. The CDR3 is made up of 15 amino acids. Here the CDR3 reads CASSQVTGVSAEQYF. CDR3 in DNA: TGTGCCAGCAGCCAGGTAACTGGAGTGTCTGCCGAGCAGTACTTC.

The J gene is TRBJ2-5, the V gene TRBV7-9; D not resolved. CDR3 length equals 12 residues. Looked up from germline, CDR1 is SEHNR and CDR2 is FQNEAQ (reference sequence). Trimming removed 5 bases from V and 2 bases from J, with 6 bases in between. The CDR3 DNA reads TGTGCCAGCAGCGAGGTACAAGAGACCCAGTACTTC. Translated: CASSEVQETQYF.

CDR3 sequence reads: CASSESAGFGNQPQHF. The CDR3 nucleotides read TGCGCCAGCAGTGAGTCGGCTGGGTTTGGCAATCAGCCCCAGCATTTT. The rearrangement joins TRBV10-2 to TRBJ1-5, with D hard to call. Trimming removed 0 bases at V and 2 bases at J, with 11 bases between. Germline values: CDR1 WSHSY, CDR2 SAAADI. The CDR3 spans 16 residues.

The chain combines TRBV2 with TRBJ2-7; D is possibly TRBD1 (5 bases). Germline V lookup: CDR1 SNHLY, CDR2 FYNNEI. The V gene lost 10 bases and the J gene lost 4 bases, with 17 bases spanning the gap. CDR3 length: 13 residues. The CDR3 spells CATRAVSEYEQYF. The CDR3 DNA reads as TGTGCCACCAGGGCCGTTTCTGAGTACGAGCAGTACTTC.

This clonotype came up a few times. V and J are TRBV7-2 and TRBJ1-5, with D hard to call. The germline V and J ends were trimmed by 5 bases and 7 bases, with 12 bases remaining between them. CDR1 and CDR2 from the germline V gene are SGHTA and FQGNSA. CDR3 length equals 13 residues. The CDR3 DNA reads as TGTGCCAGCAGCAGCGGGTTGGGGCAGCCCCAGCATTTT. Amino acid sequence: CASSSGLGQPQHF.

The chain combines TRBV5-4 with TRBJ2-5; 7 nucleotides agree with TRBD1. This CDR3 spans 14 amino acids. V was clipped by 3 bases and J by 2 bases; unmatched bases: 4. The germline V gene has CDR1 SGHNT and CDR2 YYREEE (reference sequence). The CDR3 is CASSSGTEQETQYF. The CDR3 DNA sequence: TGTGCCAGCAGCTCCGGGACAGAACAAGAGACCCAGTACTTC.

This clonotype was seen a handful of times. The chain is built from TRBV9 and TRBJ1-4, with no clear D. CDR3 length: 16 residues. V was trimmed by 1 base and J by 8 bases, leaving 18 bases between them. The germline gives CDR1 SGDLS, CDR2 YYNGEE. The CDR3 region is CASSVRGSRAREKLFF. The CDR3 DNA is TGTGCCAGCAGCGTAAGAGGGTCCCGGGCCAGAGAAAAACTGTTTTTT.

This clonotype was observed a few times. J is TRBJ1-5 and V is TRBV7-9; D is possibly TRBD1 (6 bases). The CDR3 is 14 amino acids. CDR1 SEHNR and CDR2 FQNEAQ come from the germline V gene (reference sequence). Deletions cut 5 bases from V and 6 bases from J, with 14 bases between. CDR3 DNA sequence: TGTGCCAGCAGCACGACAGGTCGTGGTCAGCCCCAGCATTTT. Translated, it gives CASSTTGRGQPQHF.

This clonotype has only a few counts. This chain uses TRBV20-1 with TRBJ2-3, with D possibly matching TRBD1 (7 bases). CDR3 size: 14 residues. Germline CDR1 DFQATT, CDR2 SNEGSKA (reference sequence). Trimming left V 4 bases short and J 1 base short, with 12 bases between. CDR3: CSATGGRGTDTQYF. The CDR3 nucleotides are TGCAGTGCTACAGGGGGGCGCGGCACAGATACGCAGTATTTT.

This clonotype was seen more than once but under ten times. The J gene is TRBJ1-1, the V gene TRBV7-2; D is uncertain. The CDR3 extends over 12 amino acids. The V and J ends lost 5 bases and 6 bases respectively, with 10 bases between them. Germline V CDR1 and CDR2: SGHTA, FQGNSA. CDR3: CASSDPWAEAFF. The CDR3 nucleotides are TGTGCCAGCAGCGACCCTTGGGCTGAAGCTTTCTTT.

The chain combines TRBV19 with TRBJ2-1; TRBD2 matches 9 bases. The CDR3 is 15 residues long. V dropped 7 bases and J dropped 6; count of bases not matched to a gene: 10. Germline CDR1 is LNHDA and CDR2 is SQIVND (reference sequence). The CDR3 sequence: CASKRREGPSNEQFF. The DNA for the CDR3 is TGTGCCAGTAAGAGGCGGGAGGGCCCTTCCAATGAGCAGTTCTTC.

This chain connects TRBV20-1 to TRBJ1-5; possibly TRBD1 for D (6 bases). Per germline, CDR1 DFQATT and CDR2 SNEGSKA (reference sequence). This CDR3 is built from 15 residues. V dropped 6 bases and J dropped 6 bases, with 21 bases sitting between them. CDR3 region: CSATDSSIRGQPQHF. As DNA, the CDR3 is TGCAGTGCAACGGACAGTTCTATTAGGGGTCAGCCCCAGCATTTT.

This clonotype was seen a handful of times. The rearrangement uses TRBV6-2 or TRBV6-3 and TRBJ2-2; 13 nucleotides match TRBD2. The CDR3 is 18 amino acids. The trim removed 4 bases at V and 3 bases at J, leaving 8 bases unmatched. CDR1 and CDR2 (germline): MNHEY, SVGEGT. CDR3 sequence (DNA): TGTGCCAGCAGTTTCTACCCCGGACTAGCGGGAGACACCGGGGAGCTGTTTTTT. It translates to CASSFYPGLAGDTGELFF.

This chain uses TRBV20-1 with TRBJ2-3, with 9 bases fitting TRBD1. The V gene end was trimmed by 3 bases and the J gene end by 4 bases; junction bases not matched to a gene: 2. The CDR3 contains 13 residues. The germline V gene has CDR1 DFQATT and CDR2 SNEGSKA (reference sequence). The CDR3 here is CSARTGGPDTQYF. DNA for the CDR3: TGCAGTGCTAGGACAGGGGGACCAGATACGCAGTATTTT.

This clonotype was seen a handful of times. The V and J genes are TRBV15 and TRBJ2-5, with D maybe TRBD1 (6 bases). This CDR3 contains 16 residues. Germline V gene sequence: CDR1 LNHNV, CDR2 YYDKDF (reference sequence). The V end lost 0 bases, the J end lost 5 bases, and 16 bases lay between the germline ends. CDR3 protein: CATSRDGTGPTETQYF. The CDR3 DNA sequence: TGTGCCACCAGCAGAGATGGAACAGGGCCTACGGAGACCCAGTACTTC.